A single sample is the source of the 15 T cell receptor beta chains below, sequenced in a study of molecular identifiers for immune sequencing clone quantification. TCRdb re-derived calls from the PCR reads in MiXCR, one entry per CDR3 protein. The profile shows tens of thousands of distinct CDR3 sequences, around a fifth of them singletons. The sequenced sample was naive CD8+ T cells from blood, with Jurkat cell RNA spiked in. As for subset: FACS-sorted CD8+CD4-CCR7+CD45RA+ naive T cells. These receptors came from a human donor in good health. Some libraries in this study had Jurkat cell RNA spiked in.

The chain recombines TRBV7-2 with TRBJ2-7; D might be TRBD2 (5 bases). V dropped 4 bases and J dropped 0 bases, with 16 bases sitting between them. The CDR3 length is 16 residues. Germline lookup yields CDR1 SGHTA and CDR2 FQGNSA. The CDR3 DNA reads TGTGCCAGCAGCTATGGCGCTTGGGGAGCCTCCTACGAGCAGTACTTC. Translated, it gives CASSYGAWGASYEQYF.

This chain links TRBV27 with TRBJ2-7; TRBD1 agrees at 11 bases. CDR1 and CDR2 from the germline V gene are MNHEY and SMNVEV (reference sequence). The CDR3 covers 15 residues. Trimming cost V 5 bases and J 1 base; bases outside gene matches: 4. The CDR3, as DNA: TGTGCCAGCAGTGCCGGGACAGGGGGATCCTACGAGCAGTACTTC. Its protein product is CASSAGTGGSYEQYF.

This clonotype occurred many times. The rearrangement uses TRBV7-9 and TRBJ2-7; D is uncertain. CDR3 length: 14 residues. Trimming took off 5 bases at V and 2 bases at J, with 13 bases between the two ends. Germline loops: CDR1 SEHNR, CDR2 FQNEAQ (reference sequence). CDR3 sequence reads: CASSLDGWPYEQYF. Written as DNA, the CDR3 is TGTGCCAGCAGCCTAGACGGTTGGCCCTACGAGCAGTACTTC.

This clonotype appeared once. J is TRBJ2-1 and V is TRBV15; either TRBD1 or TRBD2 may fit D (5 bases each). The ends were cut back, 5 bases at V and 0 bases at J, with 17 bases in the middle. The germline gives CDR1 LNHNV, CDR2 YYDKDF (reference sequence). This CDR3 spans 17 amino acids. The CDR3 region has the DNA TGTGCCACCAGCGGGGGTGGACACCTAAGCTCCTACAATGAGCAGTTCTTC. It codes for CATSGGGHLSSYNEQFF.

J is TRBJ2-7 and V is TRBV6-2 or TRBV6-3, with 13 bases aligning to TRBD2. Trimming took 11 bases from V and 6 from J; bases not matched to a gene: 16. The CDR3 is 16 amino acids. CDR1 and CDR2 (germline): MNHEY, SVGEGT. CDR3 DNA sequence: TGTGCCGGCAATTACTCGCGAGGACTAGCGGGAGTCGAGCAGTACTTC. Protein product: CAGNYSRGLAGVEQYF.

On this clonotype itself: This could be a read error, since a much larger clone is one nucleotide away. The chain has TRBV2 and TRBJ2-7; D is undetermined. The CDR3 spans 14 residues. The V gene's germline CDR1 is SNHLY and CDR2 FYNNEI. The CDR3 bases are TGTGCCAGAAGTGAAGAGGCAGCCTCCTACGAGCAGTACTTC. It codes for CARSEEAASYEQYF.

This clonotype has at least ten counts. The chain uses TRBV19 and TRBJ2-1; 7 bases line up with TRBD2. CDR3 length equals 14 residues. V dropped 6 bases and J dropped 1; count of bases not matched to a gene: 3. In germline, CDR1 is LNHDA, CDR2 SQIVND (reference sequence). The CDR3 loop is CASRERESYNEQFF. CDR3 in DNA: TGTGCCAGTAGAGAGCGGGAATCCTACAATGAGCAGTTCTTC.

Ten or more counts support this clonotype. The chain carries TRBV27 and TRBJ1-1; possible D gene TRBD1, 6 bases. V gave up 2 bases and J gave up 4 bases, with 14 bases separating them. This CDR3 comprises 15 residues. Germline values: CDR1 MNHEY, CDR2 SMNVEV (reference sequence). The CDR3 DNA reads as TGTGCCAGCAGTTTAAGTCAGGGGTTGGGCACTGAAGCTTTCTTT. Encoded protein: CASSLSQGLGTEAFF.

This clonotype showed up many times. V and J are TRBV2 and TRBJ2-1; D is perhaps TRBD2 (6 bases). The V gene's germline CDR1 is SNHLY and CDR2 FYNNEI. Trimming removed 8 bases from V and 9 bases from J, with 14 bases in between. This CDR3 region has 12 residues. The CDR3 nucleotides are TGTGCCAGCGGGGGGTCCCCTAGTGAGCAGTTCTTC. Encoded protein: CASGGSPSEQFF.

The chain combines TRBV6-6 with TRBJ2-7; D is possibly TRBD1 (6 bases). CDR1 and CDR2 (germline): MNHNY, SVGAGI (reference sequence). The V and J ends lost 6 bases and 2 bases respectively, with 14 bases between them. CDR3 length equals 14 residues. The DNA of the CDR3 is TGTGCCAGCAGCGACGACAGGAGACCCTACGAGCAGTACTTC. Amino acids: CASSDDRRPYEQYF.

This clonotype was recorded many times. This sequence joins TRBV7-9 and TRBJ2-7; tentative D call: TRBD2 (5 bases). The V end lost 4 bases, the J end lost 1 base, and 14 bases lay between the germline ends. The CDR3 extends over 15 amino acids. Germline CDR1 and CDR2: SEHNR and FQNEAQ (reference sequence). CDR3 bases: TGTGCCAGCAGCTACCCCGGAGGCTCGTCCTACGAGCAGTACTTC. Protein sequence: CASSYPGGSSYEQYF.

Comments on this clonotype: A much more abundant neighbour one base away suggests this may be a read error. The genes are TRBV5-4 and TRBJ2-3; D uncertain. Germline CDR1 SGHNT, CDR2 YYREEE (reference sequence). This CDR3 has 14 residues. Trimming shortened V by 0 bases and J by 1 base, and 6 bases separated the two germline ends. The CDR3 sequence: CASSLDRGTDTQYF. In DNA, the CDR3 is TGTGCCAGCAGCTTGGACCGCGGCACAGATACGCAGTATTTT.

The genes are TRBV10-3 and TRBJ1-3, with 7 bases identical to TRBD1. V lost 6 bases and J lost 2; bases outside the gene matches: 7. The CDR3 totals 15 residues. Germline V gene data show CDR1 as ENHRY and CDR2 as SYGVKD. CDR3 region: CAISETGTAGNTIYF. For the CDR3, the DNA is TGTGCCATCAGCGAGACAGGGACGGCTGGAAACACCATATATTTT.

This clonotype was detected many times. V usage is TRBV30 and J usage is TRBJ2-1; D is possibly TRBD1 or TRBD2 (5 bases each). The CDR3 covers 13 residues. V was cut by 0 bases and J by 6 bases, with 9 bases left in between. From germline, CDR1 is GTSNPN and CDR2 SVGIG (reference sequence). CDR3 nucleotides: TGTGCCTGGAGTGTGGGGGTAGGCAATGAGCAGTTCTTC. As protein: CAWSVGVGNEQFF.

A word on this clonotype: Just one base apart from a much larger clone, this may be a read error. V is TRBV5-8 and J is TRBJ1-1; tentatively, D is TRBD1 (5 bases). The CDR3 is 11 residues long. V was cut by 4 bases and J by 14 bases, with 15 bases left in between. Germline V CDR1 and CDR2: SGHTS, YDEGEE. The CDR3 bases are TGTGCCAGCAGCCTGGGGGGTCCATCATTCTTT. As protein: CASSLGGPSFF. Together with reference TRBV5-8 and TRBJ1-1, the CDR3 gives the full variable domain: EAGVTQSPTHLIKTRGQQATLRCSPISGHTSVYWYQQALGLGLQFLLWYDEGEERNRGNFPPRFSGRQFPNYSSELNVNALELEDSALYLCASSLGGPSFFGQGTRLTVV.